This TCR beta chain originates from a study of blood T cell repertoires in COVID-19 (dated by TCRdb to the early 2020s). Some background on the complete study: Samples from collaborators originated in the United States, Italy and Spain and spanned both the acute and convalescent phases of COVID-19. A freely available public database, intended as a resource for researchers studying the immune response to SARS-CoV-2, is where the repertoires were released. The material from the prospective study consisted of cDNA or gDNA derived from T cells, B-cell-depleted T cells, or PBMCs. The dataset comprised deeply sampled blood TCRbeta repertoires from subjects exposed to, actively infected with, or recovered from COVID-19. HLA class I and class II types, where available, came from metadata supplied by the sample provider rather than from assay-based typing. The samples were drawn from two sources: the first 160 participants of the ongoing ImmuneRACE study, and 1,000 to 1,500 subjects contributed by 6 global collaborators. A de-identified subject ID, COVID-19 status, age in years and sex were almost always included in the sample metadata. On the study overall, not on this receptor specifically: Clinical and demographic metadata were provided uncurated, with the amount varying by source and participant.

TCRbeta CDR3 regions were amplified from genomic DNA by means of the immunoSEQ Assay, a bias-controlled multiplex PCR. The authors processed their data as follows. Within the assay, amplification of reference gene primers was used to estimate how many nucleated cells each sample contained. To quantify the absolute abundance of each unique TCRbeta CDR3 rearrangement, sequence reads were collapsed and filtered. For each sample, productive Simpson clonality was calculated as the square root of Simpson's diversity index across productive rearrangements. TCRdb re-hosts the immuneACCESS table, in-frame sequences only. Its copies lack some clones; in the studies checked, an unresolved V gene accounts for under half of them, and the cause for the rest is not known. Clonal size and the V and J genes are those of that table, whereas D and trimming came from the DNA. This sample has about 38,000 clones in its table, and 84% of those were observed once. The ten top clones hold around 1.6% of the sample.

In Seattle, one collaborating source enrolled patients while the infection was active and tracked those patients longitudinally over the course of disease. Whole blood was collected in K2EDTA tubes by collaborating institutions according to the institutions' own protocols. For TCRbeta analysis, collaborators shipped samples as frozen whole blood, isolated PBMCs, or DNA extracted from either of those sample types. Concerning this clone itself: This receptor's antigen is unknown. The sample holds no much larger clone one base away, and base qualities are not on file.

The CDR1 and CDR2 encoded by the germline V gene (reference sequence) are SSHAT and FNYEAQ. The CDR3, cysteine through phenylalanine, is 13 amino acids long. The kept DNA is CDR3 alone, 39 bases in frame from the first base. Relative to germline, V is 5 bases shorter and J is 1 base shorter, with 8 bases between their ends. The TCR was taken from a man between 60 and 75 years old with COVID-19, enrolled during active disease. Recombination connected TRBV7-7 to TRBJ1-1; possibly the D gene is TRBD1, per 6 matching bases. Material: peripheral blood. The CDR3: CASSQDRNTEAFF. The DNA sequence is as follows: TGTGCCAGCAGCCAGGACAGGAACACTGAAGCTTTCTTT.